This paragraph covers one T cell receptor (beta chain) sequence. Its target is unknown. A junction end diverges from the germline sequence, so it may reflect a read error. Three rounds of nested PCR, following a modified ARM-PCR protocol, produced the TCRbeta library. MiXCR was run by TCRdb on the multiplex PCR reads, yielding one entry per CDR3 protein. Seen here are 65,000 to 90,000 distinct CDR3 sequences, roughly 80% observed once, and the top ten hold more than 10%. These data belong to a study of tumor and adjacent non-tumor tissue in lung cancer. Whole-study context: Aged about 31 to 85 years, patients included 10 men and several women with stage I to III disease. Findings and limits, study-wide: Higher tumor TCR diversity was associated with shorter survival. TCR diversity was significantly greater in tumor than normal lung tissue.

RNA was extracted from bulk tissue without any cell sorting. This CDR3 spans 14 amino acids. This TCR was sampled from a woman aged 45 to 65 with non-small cell lung cancer. Sequencing was performed on lung tumor tissue. This chain joins TRBV12-3 or TRBV12-4 and TRBJ2-1; 7 positions agree with TRBD2. The DNA of the CDR3 is TGTGACAGCGTACCGGGAGGCGCCTACAATGAGCAGTTTTTC. Its translation: CDSVPGGAYNEQFF.